The 13 T cell receptor beta chains presented below share a single source sample, sequenced in a study of T cell responses to AZD1222 COVID-19 vaccine. Generated by immunoSEQ multiplex PCR, the TCRdb table keeps only in-frame clones and is missing some. This table has 130,000 or so clones, approximately 91% appearing once. This specimen was peripheral blood, taken 28 days after the second AZD1222 dose. These receptors all come from an adult who received the AZD1222 COVID-19 vaccine.

The genes are TRBV28 and TRBJ1-6, with no clear D. With 4 bases removed from V and 10 bases from J, the gap between germline ends came to 23 bases. The germline CDR1 and CDR2 sequences are MDHEN and SYDVKM. The CDR3 length is 17 residues. The CDR3 coding sequence is TGTGCCAGCAGTTCCTCAGTGGGAGTTCGAGTTAGGTCACCCCTCCACTTT. It translates to CASSSSVGVRVRSPLHF.

The chain joins TRBV2 to TRBJ2-7; 10 nucleotides agree with TRBD2. Germline-derived CDR1 and CDR2 are SNHLY and FYNNEI. The CDR3 has 14 amino acids. V lost 10 bases and J lost 4; bases outside the gene matches: 10. The CDR3 region is CAITRTSGTYEQYF. DNA of the CDR3: TGTGCCATTACTCGGACTAGCGGAACATACGAGCAGTACTTC. Together with reference TRBV2 and TRBJ2-7, the CDR3 gives the full variable domain: EPEVTQTPSHQVTQMGQEVILRCVPISNHLYFYWYRQILGQKVEFLVSFYNNEISEKSEIFDDQFSVERPDGSNFTLKIRSTKLEDSAMYFCAITRTSGTYEQYFGPGTRLTVT.

The genes are TRBV29-1 and TRBJ2-3; D unresolved. V was shortened by 3 bases and J by 3 bases, with 4 bases between the two germline ends. There are 11 residues in the CDR3. The V gene's germline CDR1 is SQVTM and CDR2 ANQGSEA. CDR3: CSVDLTDTQYF. The CDR3 DNA is TGCAGCGTTGATTTGACAGATACGCAGTATTTT.

The V gene is TRBV2, the J gene TRBJ2-4, with 8 bases lining up with TRBD2. Germline V gene sequence: CDR1 SNHLY, CDR2 FYNNEI. The CDR3 loop spans 14 amino acids. J gave up 3 bases and V 8 bases, and 6 bases lay outside the gene matches. In DNA form, the CDR3 reads TGTGCCAGCGGCCGGGGGGGAGGCAAAAACATTCAGTACTTC. Translating it yields CASGRGGGKNIQYF.

CDR3 nucleotides: TGCAGTGCTAGAGCAGAGACTGAAGCTTTCTTT. Translation gives CSARAETEAFF. V gene TRBV20-1 combines with J gene TRBJ1-1; D not certain. The length of the CDR3 is 11 residues. CDR1 DFQATT and CDR2 SNEGSKA come from the germline V gene (reference sequence). Trimming took off 1 base at V and 5 bases at J, with 5 bases between the two ends.

This clone was detected a few times. V and J are TRBV10-3 and TRBJ1-4; maybe TRBD1 (5 bases). Trimming shortened V by 5 bases and J by 13 bases, and 20 bases separated the two germline ends. Germline V lookup: CDR1 ENHRY, CDR2 SYGVKD. The CDR3 is made up of 14 amino acids. CDR3 DNA sequence: TGTGCCATCAGTCTTGGGACCGACCCTGGGGGACTGTTTTTT. It is translated as CAISLGTDPGGLFF.

The chain combines TRBV28 with TRBJ1-2; 7 bases align to TRBD1. The length of the CDR3 is 14 residues. In germline, CDR1 is MDHEN, CDR2 SYDVKM. With V trimmed by 6 bases and J by 6 bases, 10 bases remained unmatched. DNA of the CDR3: TGTGCCAGCAGCCCAACCGGACAGGCTCATGGCTACACCTTC. This translates into CASSPTGQAHGYTF.

The table lists this clone with a few counts. This chain joins TRBV3-1 (or the pseudogene TRBV3-2) and TRBJ2-1, with D maybe TRBD2 (6 bases). This CDR3 region has 13 residues. V was shortened by 1 base and J by 9 bases, with 10 bases between the two germline ends. Germline V CDR1 and CDR2: LGHDT, YNNKEL (reference sequence). The CDR3 sequence is CASSQALAFEQFF. As DNA, the CDR3 is TGTGCCAGCAGCCAAGCTCTAGCGTTTGAGCAGTTCTTC.

The sample holds a few counts of this clone. The gene calls are TRBV7-9 and TRBJ1-4; the D is unclear. V dropped 6 bases and J dropped 12 bases, with 23 bases sitting between them. The CDR3 is 15 amino acids. Germline assignment: CDR1 SEHNR and CDR2 FQNEAQ (reference sequence). CDR3 in DNA: TGTGCCAGCAGAGCAGAGGGAGTGCAGAATCGGGAACTGTTTTTT. Translation: CASRAEGVQNRELFF.

The chain links TRBV2 to TRBJ1-2; D gene unclear. V lost 6 bases and J lost 4, with 18 bases in between. Germline V lookup: CDR1 SNHLY, CDR2 FYNNEI. This CDR3 spans 15 amino acids. The DNA of the CDR3 is TGTGCCAGCAGGGTGCTGGAAGGGCGTTCCTATGGCTACACCTTC. It codes for CASRVLEGRSYGYTF.

This clone was detected once. The chain joins TRBV24-1 to TRBJ2-5, with D possibly matching TRBD1 (6 bases). CDR1 and CDR2 from the germline V gene are KGHDR and SFDVKD. V lost 5 bases and J 3 bases, leaving 15 bases between the germline ends. The CDR3 has 15 amino acids. This CDR3 is CATSAPDSPKETQYF. CDR3 nucleotides: TGTGCCACCAGTGCCCCGGACAGTCCTAAAGAGACCCAGTACTTC.

The chain uses TRBV29-1 and TRBJ1-1; tentatively, D is TRBD1 (5 bases). The ends were cut back, 8 bases at V and 0 bases at J, with 13 bases in the middle. The germline V gene encodes CDR1 SQVTM and CDR2 ANQGSEA. This CDR3 is built from 13 residues. CDR3 in amino acids: CSLGEGMNTEAFF. The CDR3 nucleotides read TGCAGCCTAGGGGAGGGTATGAACACTGAAGCTTTCTTT.

The sample holds one count of this clone. A read error may produce the germline difference seen at one junction end. V gene TRBV7-9 combines with J gene TRBJ1-1; D not resolved. There are 11 residues in the CDR3. Germline values: CDR1 SEHNR, CDR2 FQNEAQ (reference sequence). This CDR3 reads CASSLGGSLVF. In DNA, the CDR3 is TGTGCCAGCAGCTTAGGGGGATCGCTCGTCTTT.